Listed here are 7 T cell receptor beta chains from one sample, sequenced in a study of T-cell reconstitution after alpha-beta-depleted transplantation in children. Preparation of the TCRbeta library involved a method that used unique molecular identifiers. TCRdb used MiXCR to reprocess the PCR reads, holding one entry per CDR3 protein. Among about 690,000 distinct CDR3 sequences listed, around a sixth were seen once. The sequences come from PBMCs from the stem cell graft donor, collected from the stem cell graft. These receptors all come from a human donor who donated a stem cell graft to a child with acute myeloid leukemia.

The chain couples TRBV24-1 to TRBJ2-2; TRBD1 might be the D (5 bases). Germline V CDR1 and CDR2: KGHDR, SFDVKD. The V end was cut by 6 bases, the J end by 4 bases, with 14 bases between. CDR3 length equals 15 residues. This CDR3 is CATSSSTELTGELFF. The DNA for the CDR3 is TGTGCCACCAGTTCTTCGACAGAACTCACCGGGGAGCTGTTTTTT.

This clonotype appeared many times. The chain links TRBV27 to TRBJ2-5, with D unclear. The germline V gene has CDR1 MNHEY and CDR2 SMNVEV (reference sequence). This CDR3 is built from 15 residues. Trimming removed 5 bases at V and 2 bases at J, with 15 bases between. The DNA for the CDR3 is TGTGCCAGCAGTCCCTCCCGACGGGCGCAAGAGACCCAGTACTTC. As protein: CASSPSRRAQETQYF.

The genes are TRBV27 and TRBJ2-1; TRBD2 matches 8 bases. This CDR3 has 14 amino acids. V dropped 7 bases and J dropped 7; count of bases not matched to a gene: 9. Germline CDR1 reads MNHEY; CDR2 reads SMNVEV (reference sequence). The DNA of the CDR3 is TGTGCCAGCATTTCCAGCGGGGGAGATAATGAGCAGTTCTTC. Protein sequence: CASISSGGDNEQFF.

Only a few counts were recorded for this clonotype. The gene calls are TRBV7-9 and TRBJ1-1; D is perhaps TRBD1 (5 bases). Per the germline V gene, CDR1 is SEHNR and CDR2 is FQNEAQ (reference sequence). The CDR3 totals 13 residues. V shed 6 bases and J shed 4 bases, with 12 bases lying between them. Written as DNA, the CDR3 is TGTGCCAGCAGTAGAGTTGGGGGCACTGAAGCTTTCTTT. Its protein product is CASSRVGGTEAFF.

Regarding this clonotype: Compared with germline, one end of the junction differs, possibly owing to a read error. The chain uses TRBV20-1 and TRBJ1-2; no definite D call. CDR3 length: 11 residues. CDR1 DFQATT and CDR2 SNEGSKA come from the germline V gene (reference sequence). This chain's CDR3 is CSAPSSYGYPF. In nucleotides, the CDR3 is TGCAGTGCTCCTTCCAGTTATGGCTACCCCTTC.

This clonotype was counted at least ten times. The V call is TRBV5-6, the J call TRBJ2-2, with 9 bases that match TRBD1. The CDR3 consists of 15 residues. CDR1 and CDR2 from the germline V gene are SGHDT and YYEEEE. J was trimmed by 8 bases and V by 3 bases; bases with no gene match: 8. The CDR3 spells CASSSGTGRGGELFF. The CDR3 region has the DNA TGTGCCAGCAGCTCCGGGACAGGGAGAGGGGGGGAGCTGTTTTTT.

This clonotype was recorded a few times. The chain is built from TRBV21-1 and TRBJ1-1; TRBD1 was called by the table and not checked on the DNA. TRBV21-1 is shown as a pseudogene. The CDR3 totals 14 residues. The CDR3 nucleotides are TGTGCCAGCAAGGGGGATAAGGAGAACACTGAAGCTTTCTTT. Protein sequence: CASKGDKENTEAFF.